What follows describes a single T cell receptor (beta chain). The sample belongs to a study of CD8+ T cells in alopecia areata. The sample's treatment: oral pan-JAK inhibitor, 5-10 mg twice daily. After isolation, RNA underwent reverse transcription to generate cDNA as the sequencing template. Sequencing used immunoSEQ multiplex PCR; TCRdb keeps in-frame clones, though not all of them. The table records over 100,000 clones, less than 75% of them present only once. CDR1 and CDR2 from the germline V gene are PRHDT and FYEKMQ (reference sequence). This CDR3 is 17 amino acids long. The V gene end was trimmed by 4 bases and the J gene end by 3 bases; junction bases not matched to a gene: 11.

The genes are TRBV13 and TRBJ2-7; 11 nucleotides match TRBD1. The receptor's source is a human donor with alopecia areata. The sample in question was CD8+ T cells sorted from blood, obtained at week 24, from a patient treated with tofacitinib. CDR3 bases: TGTGCCAGCAGCTCGTATCATCCGGGACAGGGGGACTACGAGCAGTACTTC. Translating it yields CASSSYHPGQGDYEQYF. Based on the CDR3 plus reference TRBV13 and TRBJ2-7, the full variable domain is AAGVIQSPRHLIKEKRETATLKCYPIPRHDTVYWYQQGPGQDPQFLISFYEKMQSDKGSIPDRFSAQQFSDYHSELNMSSLELGDSALYFCASSSYHPGQGDYEQYFGPGTRLTVT.